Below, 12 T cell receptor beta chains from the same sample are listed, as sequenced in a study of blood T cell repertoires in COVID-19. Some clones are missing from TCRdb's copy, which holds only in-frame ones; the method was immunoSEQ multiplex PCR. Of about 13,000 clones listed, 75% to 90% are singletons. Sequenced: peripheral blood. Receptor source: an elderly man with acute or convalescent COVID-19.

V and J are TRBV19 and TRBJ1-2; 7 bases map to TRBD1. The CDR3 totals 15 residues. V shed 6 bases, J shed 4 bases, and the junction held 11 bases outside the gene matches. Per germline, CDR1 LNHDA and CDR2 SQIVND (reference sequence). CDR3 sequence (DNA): TGTGCCAGTAGCCCGGGCCCGGGACAGAGCTATGGCTACACCTTC. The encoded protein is CASSPGPGQSYGYTF.

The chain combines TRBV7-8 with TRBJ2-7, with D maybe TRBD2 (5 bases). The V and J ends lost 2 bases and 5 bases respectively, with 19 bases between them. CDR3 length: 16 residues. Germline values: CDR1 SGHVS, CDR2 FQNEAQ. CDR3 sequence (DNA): TGTGCCAGCAGCTTAACCCGGCGAGGGATCTCGGACGAGCAGTACTTC. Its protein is CASSLTRRGISDEQYF.

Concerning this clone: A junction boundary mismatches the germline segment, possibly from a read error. CDR3 bases: TGTGTCAGCAGCTTTAGCTCCTCGGAAGCTTTCTTT. Translated, it gives CVSSFSSSEAFF. The chain joins TRBV7-9 to TRBJ1-1; D is undetermined. The CDR3 has 12 residues. The V gene's germline CDR1 is SEHNR and CDR2 FQNEAQ (reference sequence). The entire variable domain, with the rest obtained from reference TRBV7-9 and TRBJ1-1, is as follows: DTGVSQNPRHKITKRGQNVTFRCDPISEHNRLYWYRQTLGQGPEFLTYFQNEAQLEKSRLLSDRFSAERPKGSFSTLEIQRTEQGDSAMYLCVSSFSSSEAFFGQGTRLTVV.

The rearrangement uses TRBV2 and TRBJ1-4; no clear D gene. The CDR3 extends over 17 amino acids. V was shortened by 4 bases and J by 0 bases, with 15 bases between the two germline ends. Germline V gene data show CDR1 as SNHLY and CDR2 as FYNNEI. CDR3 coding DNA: TGTGCCAGCAGTGGGGAGGCCCGGGTTACAACTAATGAAAAACTGTTTTTT. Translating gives CASSGEARVTTNEKLFF.

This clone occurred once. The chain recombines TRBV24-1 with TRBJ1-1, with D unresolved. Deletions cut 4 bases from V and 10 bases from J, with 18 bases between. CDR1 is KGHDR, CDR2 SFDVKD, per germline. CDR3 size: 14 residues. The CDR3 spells CATSDSRFGMRAFF. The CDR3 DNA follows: TGTGCCACCAGTGACAGCCGGTTCGGGATGCGAGCTTTCTTT.

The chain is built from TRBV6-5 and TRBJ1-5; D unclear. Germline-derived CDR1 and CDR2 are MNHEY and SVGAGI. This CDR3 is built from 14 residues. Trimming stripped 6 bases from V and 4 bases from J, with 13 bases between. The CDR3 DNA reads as TGTGCCAGCAGCCACCGGGGTGGGAATCAGCCCCAGCATTTT. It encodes CASSHRGGNQPQHF.

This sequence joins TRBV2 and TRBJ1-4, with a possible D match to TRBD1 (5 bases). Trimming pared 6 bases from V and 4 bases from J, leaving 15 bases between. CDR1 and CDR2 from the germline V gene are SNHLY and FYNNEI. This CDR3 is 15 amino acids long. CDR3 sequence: CASRKIGGYNEKLFF. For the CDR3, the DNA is TGTGCCAGCAGGAAAATCGGGGGGTATAATGAAAAACTGTTTTTT.

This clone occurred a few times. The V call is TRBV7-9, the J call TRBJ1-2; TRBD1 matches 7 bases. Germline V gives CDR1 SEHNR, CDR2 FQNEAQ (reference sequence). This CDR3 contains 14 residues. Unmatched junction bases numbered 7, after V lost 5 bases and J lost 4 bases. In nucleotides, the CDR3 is TGTGCCAGCAGCCTGGCAGGGGGGCTCTATGGCTACACCTTC. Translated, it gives CASSLAGGLYGYTF.

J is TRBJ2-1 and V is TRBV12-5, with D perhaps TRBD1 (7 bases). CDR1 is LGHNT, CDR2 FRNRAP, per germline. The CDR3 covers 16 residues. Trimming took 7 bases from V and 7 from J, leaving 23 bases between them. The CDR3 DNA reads TGTGCTAGTGATGACTCCCAGGGGGGATTATCGAATGAGCAGTTCTTC. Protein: CASDDSQGGLSNEQFF.

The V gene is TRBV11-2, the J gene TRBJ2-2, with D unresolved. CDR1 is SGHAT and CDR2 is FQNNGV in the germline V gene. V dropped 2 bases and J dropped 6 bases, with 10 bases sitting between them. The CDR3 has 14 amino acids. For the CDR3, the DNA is TGTGCCAGCAGCTTAAATGATAGCCCCGGGGAGCTGTTTTTT. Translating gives CASSLNDSPGELFF.

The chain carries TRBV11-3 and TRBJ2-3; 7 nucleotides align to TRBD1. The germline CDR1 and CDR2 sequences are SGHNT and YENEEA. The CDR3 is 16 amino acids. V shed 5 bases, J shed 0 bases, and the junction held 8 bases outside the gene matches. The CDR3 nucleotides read TGTGCCAGCAGCCACGGACAGGCACATAGCACAGATACGCAGTATTTT. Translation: CASSHGQAHSTDTQYF.

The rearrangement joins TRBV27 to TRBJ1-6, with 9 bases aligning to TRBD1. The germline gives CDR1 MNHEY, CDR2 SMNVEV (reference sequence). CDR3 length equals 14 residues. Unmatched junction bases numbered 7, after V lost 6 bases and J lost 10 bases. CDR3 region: CASSPQGANSPLHF. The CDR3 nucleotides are TGTGCCAGCAGCCCACAGGGGGCGAACTCACCCCTCCACTTT.